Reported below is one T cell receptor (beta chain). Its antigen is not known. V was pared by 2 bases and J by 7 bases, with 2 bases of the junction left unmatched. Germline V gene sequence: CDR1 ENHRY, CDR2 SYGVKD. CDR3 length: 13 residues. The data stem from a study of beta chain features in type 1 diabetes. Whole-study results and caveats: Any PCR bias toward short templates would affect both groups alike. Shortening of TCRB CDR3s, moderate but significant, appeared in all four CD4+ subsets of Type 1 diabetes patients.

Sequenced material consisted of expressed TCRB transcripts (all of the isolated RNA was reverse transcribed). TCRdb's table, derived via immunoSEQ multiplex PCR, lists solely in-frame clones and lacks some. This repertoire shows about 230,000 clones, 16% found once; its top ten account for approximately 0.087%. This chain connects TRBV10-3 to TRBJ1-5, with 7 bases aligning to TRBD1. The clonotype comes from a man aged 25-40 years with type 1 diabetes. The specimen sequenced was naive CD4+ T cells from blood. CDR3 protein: CAISEDREQPQHF. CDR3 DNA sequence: TGTGCCATCAGTGAGGACAGGGAACAGCCCCAGCATTTT.